These 24 T cell receptor beta chains came from one sample sequenced in a study of CD8 T cells in Susac syndrome. Reverse transcription of roughly 0.45 to 1 ug RNA used random hexamers. TCRdb reprocessed the immunoSEQ multiplex PCR reads via MiXCR and lists one record per CDR3 protein. This sample has 150,000 to 200,000 distinct CDR3 sequences, with roughly 96% found just once. Sequencing used CD4+ T cells from PBMCs. Receptor source: a human donor with multiple sclerosis.

The chain is built from TRBV27 and TRBJ2-2, with D possibly matching TRBD2 (6 bases). V lost 6 bases, J lost 6 bases, and 14 bases lay in between. The CDR3 has 14 amino acids. CDR1 MNHEY and CDR2 SMNVEV come from the germline V gene (reference sequence). DNA for the CDR3: TGTGCCAGCAGGGGGGGTTATGAGGCCGGGGAGCTGTTTTTT. It codes for CASRGGYEAGELFF.

This chain uses TRBV29-1 with TRBJ1-2; TRBD1 might be the D (5 bases). V lost 1 base and J 4 bases, leaving 13 bases between the germline ends. The germline gives CDR1 SQVTM, CDR2 ANQGSEA. The CDR3 is 14 residues long. Here the CDR3 reads CSVEGGRAGYGYTF. The DNA for the CDR3 is TGCAGCGTTGAAGGGGGCCGGGCAGGCTATGGCTACACCTTC. Variable domain in full (rest from reference TRBV29-1 and TRBJ1-2): SAVISQKPSRDICQRGTSLTIQCQVDSQVTMMFWYRQQPGQSLTLIATANQGSEATYESGFVIDKFPISRPNLTFSTLTVSNMSPEDSSIYLCSVEGGRAGYGYTFGSGTRLTVV.

The V call is TRBV29-1, the J call TRBJ1-2; 8 nucleotides agree with TRBD1. There are 14 residues in the CDR3. The J segment lost 7 bases and the V segment lost 7 bases, leaving 14 bases of the junction unmatched. Germline V gene sequence: CDR1 SQVTM, CDR2 ANQGSEA. CDR3 sequence reads: CSASPGTGSGGYTF. CDR3 DNA: TGCAGCGCTTCCCCCGGGACAGGCTCCGGTGGCTACACCTTC.

The chain uses TRBV3-1 and TRBJ1-5; the D gene is possibly TRBD1 (6 bases). V was shortened by 1 base and J by 6 bases, with 13 bases between the two germline ends. This CDR3 region has 15 residues. The V gene's germline CDR1 is LGHDT and CDR2 YNNKEL (reference sequence). Here the CDR3 reads CASSQGTAGAQPQHF. The CDR3 DNA reads TGTGCCAGCAGCCAAGGGACAGCGGGGGCTCAGCCCCAGCATTTT.

The CDR3 here is CATSDLDGPSGGYTF. CDR3 nucleotides: TGTGCCACCAGTGATTTGGACGGTCCGTCGGGAGGCTACACCTTC. The chain recombines TRBV24-1 with TRBJ1-2; D uncertain. This CDR3 spans 15 amino acids. CDR1 and CDR2 (germline): KGHDR, SFDVKD. V was trimmed by 0 bases and J by 8 bases, leaving 15 bases between them.

The rearrangement links TRBV12-3 or TRBV12-4 to TRBJ2-5; TRBD2 agrees at 7 bases. V shed 3 bases and J 3 bases; nucleotides not matched to a gene: 4. The CDR3 length is 14 residues. Here the CDR3 DNA reads TGTGCCAGCAGTTTGCGTCTAGCGGAAGAGACCCAGTACTTC. It is translated as CASSLRLAEETQYF.

This clonotype was seen just once. The V gene is TRBV3-1, the J gene TRBJ1-1, with 9 nucleotides matching TRBD1. The V segment lost 6 bases and the J segment 6 bases; nucleotides outside the gene matches: 8. The germline V gene has CDR1 LGHDT and CDR2 YNNKEL (reference sequence). The CDR3 contains 14 residues. For the CDR3, the DNA is TGTGCCAGCAGGCTACAGGGGGCAGCCGCTGAAGCTTTCTTT. Encoded protein: CASRLQGAAAEAFF.

The V gene is TRBV27, the J gene TRBJ2-5, with no clear D. CDR1 is MNHEY and CDR2 is SMNVEV in the germline V gene (reference sequence). V was trimmed by 4 bases and J by 3 bases, leaving 12 bases between them. The CDR3 is 14 amino acids. CDR3 amino acids: CASSSQLNKETQYF. In DNA, the CDR3 is TGTGCCAGCAGTTCTCAGCTAAACAAAGAGACCCAGTACTTC.

As regards this clonotype: At one end the junction does not follow the germline gene, possibly because of a read error. This rearrangement joins TRBV7-2 to TRBJ2-7; 10 nucleotides line up with TRBD2. Germline CDR1 and CDR2: SGHTA and FQGNSA. This CDR3 comprises 15 residues. The CDR3 is CASSLAGARASEQYF. The CDR3, as DNA: TGTGCCAGCAGCCTAGCGGGAGCACGCGCGTCGGAGCAGTACTTC.

This chain connects TRBV20-1 to TRBJ2-1; D call uncertain. The CDR3 loop spans 12 amino acids. From germline, CDR1 is DFQATT and CDR2 SNEGSKA (reference sequence). V was cut by 1 base and J by 8 bases, with 9 bases left in between. Written as DNA, the CDR3 is TGCAGTGCTAGAGGGCTCTGGGATGAGCAGTTCTTC. Translated, it gives CSARGLWDEQFF.

This sequence joins TRBV7-8 and TRBJ2-6, with D uncertain. The CDR3 extends over 18 amino acids. Germline assignment: CDR1 SGHVS and CDR2 FQNEAQ. Trimming removed 5 bases at V and 0 bases at J, with 17 bases between. The CDR3 reads CASSISPLGRSGANVLTF. In nucleotides, the CDR3 is TGTGCCAGCAGCATCAGCCCTCTCGGGCGCTCTGGGGCCAACGTCCTGACTTTC.

This clonotype was counted only a few times. The V and J genes are TRBV18 and TRBJ2-7; TRBD1 matches 7 bases. The CDR3 loop spans 13 amino acids. Germline V gives CDR1 KGHSH, CDR2 LQKENI. V trimming: 4 bases; J trimming: 5 bases; junction bases outside the gene matches: 5. The CDR3 here is CASSRQGDDEQYF. The CDR3 bases are TGTGCCAGCTCACGGCAGGGGGACGACGAGCAGTACTTC.

The chain is built from TRBV20-1 and TRBJ2-7; D is perhaps TRBD1 (5 bases). V was cut by 3 bases and J by 4 bases, with 7 bases left in between. Germline CDR1 is DFQATT and CDR2 is SNEGSKA (reference sequence). The CDR3 consists of 11 residues. CDR3 region: CSASRQYEQYF. The CDR3 DNA reads TGCAGTGCTAGTAGACAGTACGAGCAGTACTTC.

This chain joins TRBV20-1 and TRBJ1-4; D is undetermined. The V gene lost 0 bases and the J gene lost 5 bases, with 4 bases spanning the gap. Germline V CDR1 and CDR2: DFQATT, SNEGSKA (reference sequence). The CDR3 loop spans 12 amino acids. The CDR3 coding sequence is TGCAGTGCTAGAGATCCGAATGAAAAACTGTTTTTT. This codes for CSARDPNEKLFF.

This rearrangement joins TRBV29-1 to TRBJ1-2; the D is unclear. The ends were cut back, 5 bases at V and 6 bases at J, with 10 bases in the middle. The germline CDR1 and CDR2 sequences are SQVTM and ANQGSEA. This CDR3 is built from 11 residues. CDR3 residues: CSVQRWDGYTF. CDR3 DNA: TGCAGCGTTCAGAGGTGGGATGGCTACACCTTC.

The gene calls are TRBV30 and TRBJ2-2; 8 nucleotides line up with TRBD1. The germline CDR1 and CDR2 sequences are GTSNPN and SVGIG (reference sequence). This CDR3 has 14 amino acids. V lost 5 bases and J lost 4; bases outside the gene matches: 6. The DNA for the CDR3 is TGTGCCTGGGGAGGACAGGGAGCCACCGGGGAGCTGTTTTTT. Amino acids: CAWGGQGATGELFF. Complete variable domain (other parts from reference TRBV30 and TRBJ2-2): SQTIHQWPATLVQPVGSPLSLECTVEGTSNPNLYWYRQAAGRGLQLLFYSVGIGQISSEVPQNLSASRPQDRQFILSSKKLLLSDSGFYLCAWGGQGATGELFFGEGSRLTVL.

The rearrangement links TRBV6-1 to TRBJ2-1; D not resolved. Germline values: CDR1 MNHNS, CDR2 SASEGT. The CDR3 extends over 14 amino acids. V lost 2 bases and J lost 10, with 15 bases in between. CDR3 coding DNA: TGTGCCAGCAGTGAATCATATGGGTCTCGAGAGCAGTTCTTC. Protein product: CASSESYGSREQFF.

V usage is TRBV24-1 and J usage is TRBJ2-1; no clear D. CDR1 and CDR2 (germline): KGHDR, SFDVKD. V lost 1 base to trimming and J lost 0 bases, with 9 bases between them. The CDR3 runs 16 residues. The CDR3 DNA is TGTGCCACCAGTGATTTAGAGCATAGCTCCTACAATGAGCAGTTCTTC. Its translation: CATSDLEHSSYNEQFF.

The CDR3 bases are TGTGCCAGCAGCGCCCGAGGCGGGGAGACCCAGTACTTC. It yields the protein CASSARGGETQYF. The J gene is TRBJ2-5, the V gene TRBV3-1, with D maybe TRBD2 (5 bases). The CDR3 runs to 13 residues. Trimming removed 5 bases at V and 5 bases at J, with 12 bases between. The germline V gene encodes CDR1 LGHDT and CDR2 YNNKEL (reference sequence).

The chain employs TRBV4-1 and TRBJ2-1; D uncertain. The germline gives CDR1 MGHRA, CDR2 YSYEKL. CDR3 length: 12 amino acids. With 1 base removed from V and 12 bases from J, the gap between germline ends came to 10 bases. CDR3 region: CASSQGPDRQFF. The CDR3 nucleotides are TGCGCCAGCAGCCAAGGGCCAGATCGGCAGTTCTTC.

This sequence joins TRBV30 and TRBJ1-2; D is unresolved. CDR1 is GTSNPN and CDR2 is SVGIG in the germline V gene (reference sequence). The CDR3 sequence is 13 residues long. The V end was cut by 2 bases, the J end by 8 bases, with 15 bases between. CDR3 DNA sequence: TGTGCCTGGAGTCCAGCCCCGTTGGGAGGCTACACCTTC. This translates into CAWSPAPLGGYTF. Based on the CDR3 plus reference TRBV30 and TRBJ1-2, the full variable domain is SQTIHQWPATLVQPVGSPLSLECTVEGTSNPNLYWYRQAAGRGLQLLFYSVGIGQISSEVPQNLSASRPQDRQFILSSKKLLLSDSGFYLCAWSPAPLGGYTFGSGTRLTVV.

The V gene is TRBV3-1, the J gene TRBJ2-1; no definite D call. Germline V lookup: CDR1 LGHDT, CDR2 YNNKEL (reference sequence). This CDR3 region has 13 residues. Trimming left V 4 bases short and J 7 bases short, with 11 bases between. The DNA for the CDR3 is TGTGCCAGCAGCCCCCGAAGGCAAAATGAGCAGTTCTTC. Protein: CASSPRRQNEQFF.

In nucleotides, the CDR3 is TGCAGTGCCCCGGGGGGAAGCTCCTACAATGAGCAGTTCTTC. This encodes CSAPGGSSYNEQFF. The rearrangement links TRBV20-1 to TRBJ2-1, with 7 bases that match TRBD2. The CDR3 has 14 residues. Germline loops: CDR1 DFQATT, CDR2 SNEGSKA (reference sequence). V was pared by 6 bases and J by 0 bases, with 5 bases of the junction left unmatched.

The chain has TRBV7-9 and TRBJ2-1; D unresolved. CDR1 and CDR2 (germline): SEHNR, FQNEAQ (reference sequence). The CDR3 covers 17 residues. The V gene lost 5 bases and the J gene lost 3 bases, with 20 bases spanning the gap. The DNA of the CDR3 is TGTGCCAGCAGCCCCGCGACCTCCGTTTGGGACTACAATGAGCAGTTCTTC. Its protein is CASSPATSVWDYNEQFF.